The source of this T cell receptor beta chain is a study of blood T cell repertoires in COVID-19. Across the whole study: PBMCs, B-cell-depleted T cells, or T cells provided the cDNA or gDNA that made up the material.

This CDR3 comprises 12 residues. Germline CDR1 is SGHTA and CDR2 is FQGNSA. Between the trimmed V and J ends, which lost 3 bases and 5 bases, there was a span of 7 bases. Original processing methods: Estimation of nucleated cell counts relied on the amplification of reference gene primers. The assay was immunoSEQ multiplex PCR, and TCRdb's table has in-frame clones only and misses some. V, J and clone size reflect that table, while D and trimming were determined from the DNA. The table includes more than 90,000 clones, roughly three quarters detected once. The sequenced material came from peripheral blood. The TCR was taken from a woman aged 80 or over with acute or convalescent COVID-19. V usage is TRBV7-2 and J usage is TRBJ2-5, with D hard to call. DNA for the CDR3: TGTGCCAGCAGCTTTGAGTGGGAGACCCAGTACTTC. It codes for CASSFEWETQYF.